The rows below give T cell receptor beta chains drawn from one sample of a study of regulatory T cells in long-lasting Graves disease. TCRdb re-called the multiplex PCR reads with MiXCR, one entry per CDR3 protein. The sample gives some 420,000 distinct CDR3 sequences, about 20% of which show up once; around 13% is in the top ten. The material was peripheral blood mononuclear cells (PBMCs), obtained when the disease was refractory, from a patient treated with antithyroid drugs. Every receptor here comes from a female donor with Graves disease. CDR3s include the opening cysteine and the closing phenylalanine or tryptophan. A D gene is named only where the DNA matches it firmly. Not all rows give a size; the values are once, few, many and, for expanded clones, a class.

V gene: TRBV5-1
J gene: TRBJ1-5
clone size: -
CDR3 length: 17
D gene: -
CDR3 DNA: TGCGCCAGCAGCTTGGACGTGCAGACAAGGCCCAATCAGCCCCAGCATTTT
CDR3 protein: CASSLDVQTRPNQPQHF

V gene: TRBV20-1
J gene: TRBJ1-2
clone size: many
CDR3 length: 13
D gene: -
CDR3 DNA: TGCAGTGCTAGAGATCTGGGGGGTTGGGGCTACACCTTC
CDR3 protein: CSARDLGGWGYTF

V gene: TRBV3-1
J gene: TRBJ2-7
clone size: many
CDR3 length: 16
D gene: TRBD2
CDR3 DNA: TGTGCCAGCAGCCAAGATCTAACGGGAGGGCCTAGGGAGCAGTACTTC
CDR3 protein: CASSQDLTGGPREQYF

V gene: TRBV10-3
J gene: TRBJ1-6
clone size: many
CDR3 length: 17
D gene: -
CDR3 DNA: TGTGCCATCAGTGAGACACAGGGTGACGGGAGTTATTCACCCCTCCACTTT
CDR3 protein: CAISETQGDGSYSPLHF

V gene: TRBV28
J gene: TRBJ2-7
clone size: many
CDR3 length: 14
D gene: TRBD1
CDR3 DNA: TGTGCCAGCAGGCCAACAGGGGATTCCTACGAGCAGTACTTC
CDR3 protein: CASRPTGDSYEQYF

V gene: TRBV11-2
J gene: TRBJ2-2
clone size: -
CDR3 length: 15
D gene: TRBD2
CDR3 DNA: TGTGCCAGCAGACTAGCGGGGGGGCGAACGGGGGAGCTGTTTTTT
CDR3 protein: CASRLAGGRTGELFF

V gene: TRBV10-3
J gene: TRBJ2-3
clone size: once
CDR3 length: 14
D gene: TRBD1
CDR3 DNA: TGTGCCATCAGTGATGGGGCGACAGGGGATACGCAGTATTTT
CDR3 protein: CAISDGATGDTQYF

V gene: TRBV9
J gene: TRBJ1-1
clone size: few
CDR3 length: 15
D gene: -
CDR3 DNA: TGTGCCAGCAGCGGGGTCGGTAGGGTAGACACTGAAGCTTTCTTT
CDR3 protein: CASSGVGRVDTEAFF

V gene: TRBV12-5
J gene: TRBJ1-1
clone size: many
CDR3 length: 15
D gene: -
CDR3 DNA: TGTGCTAGTGGTCGGGGTGGCCGTGCGGCCACTGAAGCTTTCTTT
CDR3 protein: CASGRGGRAATEAFF

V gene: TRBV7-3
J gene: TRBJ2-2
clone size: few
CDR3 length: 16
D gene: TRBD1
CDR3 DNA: TGTGCCAGCAGCTCCACCGGGACAGGGTCAAGCGGGGAGCTGTTTTTT
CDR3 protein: CASSSTGTGSSGELFF

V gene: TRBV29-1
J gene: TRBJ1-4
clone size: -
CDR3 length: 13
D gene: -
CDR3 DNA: TGCAGCGTTGAGGGGGGAACTAATGAAAAACTGTTTTTT
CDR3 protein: CSVEGGTNEKLFF

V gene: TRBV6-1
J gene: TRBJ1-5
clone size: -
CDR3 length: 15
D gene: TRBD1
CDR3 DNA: TGTGCCAGCAGTAGGACGGGACAGGGGTATCAGCCCCAGCATTTT
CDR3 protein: CASSRTGQGYQPQHF

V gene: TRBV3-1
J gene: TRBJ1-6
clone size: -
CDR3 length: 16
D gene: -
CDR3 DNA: TGTGCCAGCAGCCAAGAATCTAGCTCCTATAATTCACCCCTCCACTTT
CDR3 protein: CASSQESSSYNSPLHF

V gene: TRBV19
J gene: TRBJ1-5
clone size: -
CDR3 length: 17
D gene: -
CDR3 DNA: TGTGCCAGTAGTAAGTGGTCCGGGGTGGGGAACAATCAGCCCCAGCATTTT
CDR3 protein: CASSKWSGVGNNQPQHF

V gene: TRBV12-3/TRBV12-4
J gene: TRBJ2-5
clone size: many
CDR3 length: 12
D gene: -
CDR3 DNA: TGTGCTACCAAGAGGGCCCAAGAGACCCAGTACTTC
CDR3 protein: CATKRAQETQYF

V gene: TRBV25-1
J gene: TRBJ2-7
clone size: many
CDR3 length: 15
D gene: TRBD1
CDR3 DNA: TGTGCCAGCAGTGAATCGGACAGGGGGCCGTACGAGCAGTACTTC
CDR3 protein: CASSESDRGPYEQYF